These 27 T cell receptor beta chains came from one sample sequenced in a study of blood T cell repertoires in COVID-19. TCRdb keeps only in-frame clones here, not all; method: immunoSEQ multiplex PCR. This table holds roughly 190,000 clones, about 88% found once. Sequencing used peripheral blood. All receptors derive from a human donor in a cohort sampled during active COVID-19.

Only a few counts were recorded for this clone. The rearrangement links TRBV5-1 to TRBJ2-7; the match to TRBD1 covers 7 bases. This CDR3 has 15 amino acids. The germline V gene has CDR1 SGHRS and CDR2 YFSETQ. The J segment lost 1 base and the V segment lost 5 bases, leaving 9 bases of the junction unmatched. CDR3 DNA sequence: TGCGCCAGCAGTAATTCGGGGACAGCTTCCTACGAGCAGTACTTC. The encoded protein is CASSNSGTASYEQYF.

The chain employs TRBV29-1 and TRBJ1-2; D might be TRBD1 (5 bases). V gave up 8 bases and J gave up 8 bases, with 15 bases separating them. The V gene's germline CDR1 is SQVTM and CDR2 ANQGSEA. The CDR3 contains 11 residues. The DNA for the CDR3 is TGCAGCTATAAACAGGCACTAGGCTACACCTTC. Protein product: CSYKQALGYTF.

The CDR3 protein is CASSTGYNEQFF. The DNA of the CDR3 is TGTGCCAGTAGCACCGGGTACAATGAGCAGTTCTTC. The J gene is TRBJ2-1, the V gene TRBV19; the D is unclear. Trimming took off 6 bases at V and 4 bases at J, with 7 bases between the two ends. The germline V gene has CDR1 LNHDA and CDR2 SQIVND (reference sequence). CDR3 size: 12 residues.

V is TRBV5-4 and J is TRBJ2-1; 7 nucleotides agree with TRBD1. There are 15 residues in the CDR3. V shed 2 bases, J shed 4 bases, and the junction held 6 bases outside the gene matches. The germline gives CDR1 SGHNT, CDR2 YYREEE (reference sequence). CDR3 protein: CASSFGGQLYNEQFF. The CDR3 bases are TGTGCCAGCAGCTTTGGGGGACAGTTATACAATGAGCAGTTCTTC.

The chain carries TRBV5-6 and TRBJ1-3; TRBD1 is a possible D gene (5 bases). The germline V and J ends were trimmed by 1 base and 2 bases, with 19 bases remaining between them. The CDR3 is 18 amino acids. From germline, CDR1 is SGHDT and CDR2 YYEEEE. The CDR3, as DNA: TGTGCCAGCAGCTTGCGACTAGGGCATGGGGCAACTGGAAACACCATATATTTT. Amino acids: CASSLRLGHGATGNTIYF.

This chain joins TRBV6-2 or TRBV6-3 and TRBJ2-1, with TRBD2 as a possible D gene (7 bases). The germline V gene encodes CDR1 MNHEY and CDR2 SVGEGT. The CDR3 loop spans 15 amino acids. V was pared by 1 base and J by 7 bases, with 14 bases between. The CDR3 loop reads CASSYWAGAGNEQFF. CDR3 DNA: TGTGCCAGCAGTTACTGGGCGGGGGCCGGGAATGAGCAGTTCTTC.

The V gene is TRBV5-6, the J gene TRBJ2-1; D not resolved. This CDR3 is 15 amino acids long. From germline, CDR1 is SGHDT and CDR2 YYEEEE. V lost 6 bases, J lost 0 bases, and 13 bases lay in between. This CDR3 reads CASTSLPSSYNEQFF. As DNA, the CDR3 is TGTGCCAGCACCTCTCTCCCGAGCTCCTACAATGAGCAGTTCTTC.

V gene TRBV3-1 (or the pseudogene TRBV3-2) combines with J gene TRBJ2-3; 14 bases are a match to TRBD2. Germline trimming cut 4 bases from V and 6 bases from J; bases unmatched to any gene: 3. Germline CDR1 and CDR2: LGHDT and YNNKEL (reference sequence). The CDR3 is 15 residues long. The CDR3 region has the DNA TGTGCCAGCAGCCCGACTAGCGGGGGGGCCGATACGCAGTATTTT. Protein: CASSPTSGGADTQYF.

This clone was counted once. J is TRBJ2-2 and V is TRBV6-5, with 10 bases that match TRBD1. V trimming: 5 bases; J trimming: 5 bases; junction bases outside the gene matches: 5. The germline gives CDR1 MNHEY, CDR2 SVGAGI. The CDR3 is made up of 15 amino acids. The CDR3 protein is CASSQPGQGTGELFF. The CDR3 DNA reads as TGTGCCAGCAGTCAACCGGGACAGGGGACCGGGGAGCTGTTTTTT.

This chain connects TRBV7-2 to TRBJ1-2, with TRBD1 as a possible D gene (5 bases). The CDR3 extends over 14 amino acids. V dropped 6 bases and J dropped 3 bases, with 14 bases sitting between them. From germline, CDR1 is SGHTA and CDR2 FQGNSA. CDR3 coding DNA: TGTGCCAGCAGAGACGGGGGACCTTACTATGGCTACACCTTC. Amino acid sequence: CASRDGGPYYGYTF. Variable domain in full (rest from reference TRBV7-2 and TRBJ1-2): GAGVSQSPSNKVTEKGKDVELRCDPISGHTALYWYRQSLGQGLEFLIYFQGNSAPDKSGLPSDRFSAERTGGSVSTLTIQRTQQEDSAVYLCASRDGGPYYGYTFGSGTRLTVV.

The CDR3 sequence is CASTHRRVFNGINEQFF. The CDR3 DNA sequence: TGTGCCAGCACACACAGGAGGGTTTTCAATGGAATTAATGAGCAGTTCTTC. The chain is built from TRBV5-6 and TRBJ2-1; weak D call: TRBD2 (6 bases). The CDR3 totals 17 residues. CDR1 is SGHDT and CDR2 is YYEEEE in the germline V gene. V was shortened by 6 bases and J by 7 bases, with 26 bases between the two germline ends.

The chain uses TRBV10-1 and TRBJ2-2; the D gene is possibly TRBD1 (5 bases). This CDR3 contains 14 residues. V was clipped by 10 bases and J by 5 bases, with 17 bases between them. Germline values: CDR1 WNHNN, CDR2 SYGVQD (reference sequence). CDR3 protein: CAMIQATGTGELFF. The CDR3 region has the DNA TGCGCCATGATACAGGCCACGGGTACCGGGGAGCTGTTTTTT.

The gene calls are TRBV18 and TRBJ2-7; 9 bases are shared with TRBD2. The germline gives CDR1 KGHSH, CDR2 LQKENI. The junction had 14 bases not matched to a gene; V was cut back by 2 bases and J by 0 bases. This CDR3 contains 19 residues. The CDR3 protein is CASSPGGLTSGSNSYEQYF. The CDR3 DNA reads as TGTGCCAGCTCACCAGGAGGGTTGACTAGCGGATCTAACTCCTACGAGCAGTACTTC. Drawing the rest from reference TRBV18 and TRBJ2-7, the complete variable domain is NAGVMQNPRHLVRRRGQEARLRCSPMKGHSHVYWYRQLPEEGLKFMVYLQKENIIDESGMPKERFSAEFPKEGPSILRIQQVVRGDSAAYFCASSPGGLTSGSNSYEQYFGPGTRLTVT.

This chain uses TRBV27 with TRBJ2-5; 9 bases are a match to TRBD2. The CDR3 has 14 residues. The J segment lost 10 bases and the V segment lost 6 bases, leaving 12 bases of the junction unmatched. Germline assignment: CDR1 MNHEY and CDR2 SMNVEV (reference sequence). Written as DNA, the CDR3 is TGTGCCAGCAGATACACCGGGACTAGCCTGGACCAGTACTTC. Translated, it gives CASRYTGTSLDQYF.

The sample holds one count of this clone. The chain is built from TRBV7-5 and TRBJ1-2; TRBD1, as called in the table, went unchecked against the DNA. TRBV7-5 is a listed pseudogene. This CDR3 comprises 15 residues. This CDR3 is CARSNNRGPRYGYTF. DNA for the CDR3: TGTGCCAGAAGCAATAACAGGGGGCCCCGCTATGGCTACACCTTC.

The chain combines TRBV6-2 or TRBV6-3 with TRBJ2-3, with a possible D match to TRBD2 (5 bases). V was pared by 2 bases and J by 4 bases, with 13 bases between. Germline CDR1 is MNHEY and CDR2 is SVGEGT. The CDR3 extends over 15 amino acids. CDR3 nucleotide sequence: TGTGCCAGCAGTTACCTACACTACGGGGCAGATACGCAGTATTTT. Translated: CASSYLHYGADTQYF.

The V and J genes are TRBV7-2 and TRBJ1-1; D not certain. Per germline, CDR1 SGHTA and CDR2 FQGNSA. Deletions cut 2 bases from V and 6 bases from J, with 16 bases between. This CDR3 spans 15 amino acids. The CDR3 DNA is TGTGCCAGCAGCTTACCCCCAGGTGGTAAGTCTGAAGCTTTCTTT. The encoded protein is CASSLPPGGKSEAFF.

This rearrangement joins TRBV19 to TRBJ2-5; 8 bases are a match to TRBD1. The CDR3 is 14 amino acids. The trim removed 5 bases at V and 6 bases at J, leaving 8 bases unmatched. Germline values: CDR1 LNHDA, CDR2 SQIVND (reference sequence). The CDR3 protein is CASSPGQGTKTQYF. CDR3 in DNA: TGTGCCAGTAGTCCAGGACAGGGTACTAAGACCCAGTACTTC.

V usage is TRBV6-5 and J usage is TRBJ1-1; a possible D gene is TRBD1 (5 bases). V was trimmed by 6 bases and J by 6 bases, leaving 11 bases between them. This CDR3 has 12 amino acids. Per germline, CDR1 MNHEY and CDR2 SVGAGI. The CDR3 DNA sequence: TGTGCCAGCAGGAGCAGGGCTGCTGAAGCTTTCTTT. Translation gives CASRSRAAEAFF.

V usage is TRBV24-1 and J usage is TRBJ1-2; TRBD1 is a possible D gene (6 bases). Germline V gene sequence: CDR1 KGHDR, CDR2 SFDVKD. Trimming stripped 4 bases from V and 4 bases from J, with 15 bases between. The CDR3 extends over 15 amino acids. Written as DNA, the CDR3 is TGTGCCACCAGTGACCAGGACAGTTCCCTCTATGGCTACACCTTC. The encoded protein is CATSDQDSSLYGYTF.

The chain combines TRBV5-1 with TRBJ1-5, with 8 positions matching TRBD1. V lost 0 bases to trimming and J lost 6 bases; unmatched junction nucleotides: 2. Germline assignment: CDR1 SGHRS and CDR2 YFSETQ. CDR3 length: 14 amino acids. CDR3 region: CASSLAGGGQPQHF. For the CDR3, the DNA is TGCGCCAGCAGCTTGGCAGGGGGCGGTCAGCCCCAGCATTTT.

This chain links TRBV28 with TRBJ1-4; the D is unclear. CDR1 and CDR2 from the germline V gene are MDHEN and SYDVKM. The CDR3 extends over 11 amino acids. Between the trimmed V and J ends, which lost 8 bases and 6 bases, there was a span of 7 bases. The CDR3 region has the DNA TGTGCCAGCCGTACAGATGAAAAACTGTTTTTT. Translating gives CASRTDEKLFF.

The V and J genes are TRBV9 and TRBJ2-2; weak D call: TRBD2 (6 bases). V dropped 4 bases and J dropped 5 bases, with 12 bases sitting between them. Germline CDR1 reads SGDLS; CDR2 reads YYNGEE. The CDR3 consists of 14 residues. CDR3 bases: TGTGCCAGCAGCCCCCAGACTAGGACCGGGGAGCTGTTTTTT. This sequence encodes CASSPQTRTGELFF.

This clone appeared a single time. This sequence joins TRBV5-5 and TRBJ1-2, with a possible D match to TRBD1 (5 bases). The germline gives CDR1 SGHKS, CDR2 YYEKEE (reference sequence). Trimming took off 1 base at V and 4 bases at J, with 11 bases between the two ends. This CDR3 comprises 14 residues. The CDR3, as DNA: TGTGCCAGCAGCTTGCAGCAGGGCATCTATGGCTACACCTTC. Translation: CASSLQQGIYGYTF. Full variable domain (outside the CDR3, taken from reference TRBV5-5 and TRBJ1-2): DAGVTQSPTHLIKTRGQQVTLRCSPISGHKSVSWYQQVLGQGPQFIFQYYEKEERGRGNFPDRFSARQFPNYSSELNVNALLLGDSALYLCASSLQQGIYGYTFGSGTRLTVV.

The rearrangement joins TRBV27 to TRBJ2-7, with TRBD2 identical over 7 bases. The CDR3 loop spans 12 amino acids. Germline assignment: CDR1 MNHEY and CDR2 SMNVEV (reference sequence). The V and J ends lost 5 bases and 4 bases, in that order; junction bases with no gene match: 2. CDR3 DNA sequence: TGTGCCAGCAGTGGGAGGGGTTACGAGCAGTACTTC. Protein sequence: CASSGRGYEQYF.

The chain joins TRBV7-9 to TRBJ1-6; D may be TRBD1 (6 bases). In germline, CDR1 is SEHNR, CDR2 FQNEAQ (reference sequence). CDR3 length equals 14 residues. V was shortened by 2 bases and J by 5 bases, with 7 bases between the two germline ends. CDR3 amino acids: CASSLNRDNSPLHF. The CDR3 DNA reads as TGTGCCAGCAGCTTAAACAGGGATAATTCACCCCTCCACTTT.

V is TRBV2 and J is TRBJ2-3; D gene ambiguous. The V gene lost 1 base and the J gene lost 0 bases, with 8 bases spanning the gap. Germline CDR1 SNHLY, CDR2 FYNNEI. The CDR3 is 15 amino acids. The CDR3 DNA reads TGTGCCAGCAGTGAAGAAGTAGTTAGCACAGATACGCAGTATTTT. It yields the protein CASSEEVVSTDTQYF.